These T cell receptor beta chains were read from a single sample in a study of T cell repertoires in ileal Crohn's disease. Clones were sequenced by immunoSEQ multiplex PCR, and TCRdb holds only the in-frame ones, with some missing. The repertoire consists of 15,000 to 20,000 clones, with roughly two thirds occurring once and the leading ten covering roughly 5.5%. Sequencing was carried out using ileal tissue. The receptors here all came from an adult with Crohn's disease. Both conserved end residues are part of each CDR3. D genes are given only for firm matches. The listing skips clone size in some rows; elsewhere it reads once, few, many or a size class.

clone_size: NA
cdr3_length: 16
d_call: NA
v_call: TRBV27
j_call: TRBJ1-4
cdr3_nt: TGTGCCAGCAGTTTAACAGGCAGGGGTGGGGGAGAAAAACTGTTTTTT
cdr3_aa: CASSLTGRGGGEKLFF

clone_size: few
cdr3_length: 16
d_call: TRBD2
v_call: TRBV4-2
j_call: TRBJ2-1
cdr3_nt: TGTGCCAGCAGCCAAGCCAGTACTAGCGAAGGCAAGGAGCAGTTCTTC
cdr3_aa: CASSQASTSEGKEQFF

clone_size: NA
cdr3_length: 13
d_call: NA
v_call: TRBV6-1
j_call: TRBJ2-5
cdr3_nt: TGTGCCAGCAGTGACAGGGGATTGAAGACCCAGTACTTC
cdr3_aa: CASSDRGLKTQYF

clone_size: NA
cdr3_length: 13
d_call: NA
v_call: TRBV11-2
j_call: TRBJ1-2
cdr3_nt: TGTGCCAGCAGCCCAGGACAGACGGGTGGCTACACCTTC
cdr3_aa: CASSPGQTGGYTF

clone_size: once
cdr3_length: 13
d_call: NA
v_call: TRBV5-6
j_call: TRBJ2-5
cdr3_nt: TGTGCCAGCAGCTCCAGGGTCCAAGAGACCCAGTACTTC
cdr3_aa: CASSSRVQETQYF

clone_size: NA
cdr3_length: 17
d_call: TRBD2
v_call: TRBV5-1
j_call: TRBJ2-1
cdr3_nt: TGCGCCAGCACTAGAGCGGGAGGTGCCGACGGGGGCAATGAGCAGTTCTTC
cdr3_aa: CASTRAGGADGGNEQFF

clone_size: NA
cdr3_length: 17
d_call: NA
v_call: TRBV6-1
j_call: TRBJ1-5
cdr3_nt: TGTGCCAGCAGTGCGCCTCCCCGGGGAGGCGGCAATCAGCCCCAGCATTTT
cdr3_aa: CASSAPPRGGGNQPQHF

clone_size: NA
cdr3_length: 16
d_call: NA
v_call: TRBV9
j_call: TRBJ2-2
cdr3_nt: TGTGCCAGCAGCCAAGAGGCCAACGCGAACACCGGGGAGCTGTTTTTT
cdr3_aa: CASSQEANANTGELFF

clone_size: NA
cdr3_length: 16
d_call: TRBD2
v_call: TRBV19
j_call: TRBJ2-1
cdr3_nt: TGTGCCAGTAGTATCCGGGAGCGGGGGGGCTACAATGAGCAGTTCTTC
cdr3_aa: CASSIRERGGYNEQFF

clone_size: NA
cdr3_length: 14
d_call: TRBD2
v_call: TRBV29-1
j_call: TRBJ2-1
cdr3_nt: TGCAGCTCCTGGACTAGCGGGATGGGCAATGAGCAGTTCTTC
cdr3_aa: CSSWTSGMGNEQFF

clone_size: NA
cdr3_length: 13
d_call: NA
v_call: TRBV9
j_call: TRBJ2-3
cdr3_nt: TGTGCCAGCAGCGTCAGTAGAGCGGATACGCAGTATTTT
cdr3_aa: CASSVSRADTQYF

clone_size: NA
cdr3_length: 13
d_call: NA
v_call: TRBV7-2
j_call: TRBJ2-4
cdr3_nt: TGTGCCAGCAGCAGGCTGACGAGGGACATTCAGTACTTC
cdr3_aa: CASSRLTRDIQYF

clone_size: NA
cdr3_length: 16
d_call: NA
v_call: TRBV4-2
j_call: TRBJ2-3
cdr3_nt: TGTGCCAGCAGCCAAGACCCGGGAGAGGGCGCAGATACGCAGTATTTT
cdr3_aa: CASSQDPGEGADTQYF

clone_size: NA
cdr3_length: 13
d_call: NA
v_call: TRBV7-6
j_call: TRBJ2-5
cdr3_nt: TGTGCCAGCAGCAGGCATACGGGGGAGACCCAGTACTTC
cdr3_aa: CASSRHTGETQYF

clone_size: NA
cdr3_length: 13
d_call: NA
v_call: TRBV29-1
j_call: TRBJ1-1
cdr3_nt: TGCAGCGTTCTGGCAGACGGGGGTAGTGAAGCTTTCTTT
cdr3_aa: CSVLADGGSEAFF

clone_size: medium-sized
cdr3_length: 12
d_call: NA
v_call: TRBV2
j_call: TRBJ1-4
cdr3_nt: TGTGCCAGCAGTGTTGAGGTGGAAAAACTGTTTTTT
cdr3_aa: CASSVEVEKLFF

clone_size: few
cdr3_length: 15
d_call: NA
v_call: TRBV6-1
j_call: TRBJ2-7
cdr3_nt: TGTGCCAGCTCACGGGACTCCGGAGGATTCTACGAGCAGTACTTC
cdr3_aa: CASSRDSGGFYEQYF

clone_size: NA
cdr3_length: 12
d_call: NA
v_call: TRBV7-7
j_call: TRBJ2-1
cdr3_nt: TGTGCCAGCAGCTTAGAACAGGGAGAGCAGTTCTTC
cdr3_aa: CASSLEQGEQFF

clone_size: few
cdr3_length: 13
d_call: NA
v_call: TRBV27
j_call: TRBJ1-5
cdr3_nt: TGTGCCAGCAGCCAAGGGGTAGGGCAGCCCCAGCATTTT
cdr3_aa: CASSQGVGQPQHF

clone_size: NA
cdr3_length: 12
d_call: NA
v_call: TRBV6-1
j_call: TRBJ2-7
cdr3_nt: TGTGCCACTGGGGGCCCTTCCTACGAGCAGTACTTC
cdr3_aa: CATGGPSYEQYF

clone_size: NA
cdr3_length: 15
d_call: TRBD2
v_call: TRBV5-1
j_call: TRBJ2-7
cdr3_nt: TGCGCCAGCAGCCTAGCGGGAAACAATCACCACGAGCAGTACTTC
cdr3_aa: CASSLAGNNHHEQYF

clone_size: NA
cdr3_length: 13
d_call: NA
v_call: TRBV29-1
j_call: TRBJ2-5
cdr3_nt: TGCAGCGTTGAACCAGGACTCGAAGAGACCCAGTACTTC
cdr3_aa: CSVEPGLEETQYF

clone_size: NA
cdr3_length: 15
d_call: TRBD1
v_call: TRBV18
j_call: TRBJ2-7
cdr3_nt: TGTGCCAGCTCCCTCGACAGGGTACCCTTCGACGAGCAGTACTTC
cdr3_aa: CASSLDRVPFDEQYF

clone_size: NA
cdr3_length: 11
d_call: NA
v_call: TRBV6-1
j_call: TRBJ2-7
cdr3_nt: TGTGCCAGCACCCTGGACACCGAGCAGTACTTC
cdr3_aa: CASTLDTEQYF

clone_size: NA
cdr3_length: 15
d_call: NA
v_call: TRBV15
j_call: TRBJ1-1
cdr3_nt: TGTGCCACCAGCAGAGACCCGGGGGGGTACACTGAAGCTTTCTTT
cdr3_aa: CATSRDPGGYTEAFF

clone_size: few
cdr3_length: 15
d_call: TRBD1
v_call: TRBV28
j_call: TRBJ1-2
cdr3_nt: TGTGCCAGCAGTTCCCTACCGGACAGGGTAGAAGGCTACACCTTC
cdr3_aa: CASSSLPDRVEGYTF

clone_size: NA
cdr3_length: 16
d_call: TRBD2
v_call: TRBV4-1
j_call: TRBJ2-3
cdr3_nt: TGCGCCAGCAGCCAAGGAACTAGCGGTCTCACAGATACGCAGTATTTT
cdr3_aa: CASSQGTSGLTDTQYF

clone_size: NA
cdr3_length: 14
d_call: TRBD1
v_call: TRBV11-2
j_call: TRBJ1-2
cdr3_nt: TGTGCCAGCAGCTTAGCCACAGGGGGCATTGGCTACACCTTC
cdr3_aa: CASSLATGGIGYTF

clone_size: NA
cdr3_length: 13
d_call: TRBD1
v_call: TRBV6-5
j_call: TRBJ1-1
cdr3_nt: TGTGCCAGCAGTGGGACAGGGGGCGCATCGGCTTTCTTT
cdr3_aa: CASSGTGGASAFF

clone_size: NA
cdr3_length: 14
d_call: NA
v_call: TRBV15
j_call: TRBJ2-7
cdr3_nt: TGTGCCACCAGCAGAGCGGGTTCCGCCTACGAGCAGTACTTC
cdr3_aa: CATSRAGSAYEQYF

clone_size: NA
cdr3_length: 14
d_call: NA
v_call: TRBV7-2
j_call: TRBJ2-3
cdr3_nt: TGTGCCAGCAGCTTAGGCAAGCAAGCAGATACGCAGTATTTT
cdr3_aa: CASSLGKQADTQYF

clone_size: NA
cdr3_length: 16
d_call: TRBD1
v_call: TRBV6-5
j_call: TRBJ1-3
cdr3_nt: TGTGCCAGCAGTTACTCGGGACAGGCCTCTGGAAACACCATATATTTT
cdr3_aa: CASSYSGQASGNTIYF

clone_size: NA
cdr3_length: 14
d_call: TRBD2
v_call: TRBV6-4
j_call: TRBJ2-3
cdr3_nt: TGTGCCAGCAGTGACACTAGCGGGCCAGATACGCAGTATTTT
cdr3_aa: CASSDTSGPDTQYF

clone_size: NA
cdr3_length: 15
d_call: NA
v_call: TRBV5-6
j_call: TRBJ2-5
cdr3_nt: TGTGCCAGCAGCCCCACAGGACGGCCGCAAGAGACCCAGTACTTC
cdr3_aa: CASSPTGRPQETQYF

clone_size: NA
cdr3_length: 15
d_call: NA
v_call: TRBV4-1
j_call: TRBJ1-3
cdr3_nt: TGCGCCAGCAGCCAAGAGTTGAGCTCTGGAAACACCATATATTTT
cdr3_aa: CASSQELSSGNTIYF

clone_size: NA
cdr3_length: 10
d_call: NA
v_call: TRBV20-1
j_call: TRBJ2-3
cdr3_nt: TGCAGTGCCAGGGTAGATACGCAGTATTTT
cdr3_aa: CSARVDTQYF

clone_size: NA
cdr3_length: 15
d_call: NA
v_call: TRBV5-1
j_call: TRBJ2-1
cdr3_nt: TGCGCCAGCAGCACCGGAGGGAGTTTTTACAATGAGCAGTTCTTC
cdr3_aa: CASSTGGSFYNEQFF